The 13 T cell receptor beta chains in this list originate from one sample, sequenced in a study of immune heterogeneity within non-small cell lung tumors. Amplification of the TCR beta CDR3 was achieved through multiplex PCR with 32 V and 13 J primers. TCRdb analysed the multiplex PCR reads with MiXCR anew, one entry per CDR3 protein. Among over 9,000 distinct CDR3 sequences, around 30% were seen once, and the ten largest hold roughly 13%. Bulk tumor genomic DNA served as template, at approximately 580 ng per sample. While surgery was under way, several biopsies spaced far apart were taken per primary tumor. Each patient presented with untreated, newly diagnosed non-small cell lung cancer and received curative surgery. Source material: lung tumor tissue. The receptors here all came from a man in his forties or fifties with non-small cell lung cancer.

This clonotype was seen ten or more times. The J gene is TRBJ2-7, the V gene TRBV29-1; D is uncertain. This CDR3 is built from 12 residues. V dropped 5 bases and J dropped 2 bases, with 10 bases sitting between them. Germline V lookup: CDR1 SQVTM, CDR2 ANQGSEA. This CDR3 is CSVLDGTYEQYF. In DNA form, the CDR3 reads TGCAGCGTTCTAGACGGTACCTACGAGCAGTACTTC.

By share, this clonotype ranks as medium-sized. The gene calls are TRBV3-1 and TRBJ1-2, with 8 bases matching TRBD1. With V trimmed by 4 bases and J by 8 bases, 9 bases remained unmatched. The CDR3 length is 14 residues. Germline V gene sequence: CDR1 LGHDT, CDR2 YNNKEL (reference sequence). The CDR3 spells CASSRSDRGRGYTF. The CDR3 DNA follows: TGTGCCAGCAGCCGGTCCGACAGGGGTAGGGGCTACACCTTC.

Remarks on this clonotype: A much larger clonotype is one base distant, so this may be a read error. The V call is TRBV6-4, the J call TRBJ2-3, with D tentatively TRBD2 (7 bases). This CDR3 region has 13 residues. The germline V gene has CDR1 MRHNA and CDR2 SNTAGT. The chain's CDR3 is CASSDSGGQTRYF. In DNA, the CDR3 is TGTGCCAGCAGTGACTCGGGGGGGCAGACGCGGTATTTT.

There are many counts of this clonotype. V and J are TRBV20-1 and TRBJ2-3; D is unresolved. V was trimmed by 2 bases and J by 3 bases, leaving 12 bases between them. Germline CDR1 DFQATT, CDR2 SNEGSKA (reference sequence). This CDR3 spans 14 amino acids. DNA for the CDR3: TGCAGTGCTAGATTTTCCCTCAGTACAGATACGCAGTATTTT. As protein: CSARFSLSTDTQYF.

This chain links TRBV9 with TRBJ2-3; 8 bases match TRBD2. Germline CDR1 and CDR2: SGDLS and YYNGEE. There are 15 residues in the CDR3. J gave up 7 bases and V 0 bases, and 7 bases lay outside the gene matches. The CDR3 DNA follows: TGTGCCAGCAGCGTAGGGGGCGGGGGGAGCCATACGCAGTATTTT. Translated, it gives CASSVGGGGSHTQYF.

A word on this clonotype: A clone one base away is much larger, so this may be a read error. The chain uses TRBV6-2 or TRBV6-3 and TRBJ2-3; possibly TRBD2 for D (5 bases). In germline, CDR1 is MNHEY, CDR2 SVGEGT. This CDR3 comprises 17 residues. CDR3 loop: CANSGGGTSYVTDTQYF. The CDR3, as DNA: TGTGCCAACAGTGGAGGAGGAACTAGTTACGTAACAGATACGCAGTATTTT.

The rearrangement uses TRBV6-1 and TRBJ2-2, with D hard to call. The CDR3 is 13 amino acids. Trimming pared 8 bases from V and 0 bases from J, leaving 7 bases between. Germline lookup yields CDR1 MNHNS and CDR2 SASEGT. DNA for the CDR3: TGTGCCAGCGGTAAAACGAACACCGGGGAGCTGTTTTTT. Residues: CASGKTNTGELFF.

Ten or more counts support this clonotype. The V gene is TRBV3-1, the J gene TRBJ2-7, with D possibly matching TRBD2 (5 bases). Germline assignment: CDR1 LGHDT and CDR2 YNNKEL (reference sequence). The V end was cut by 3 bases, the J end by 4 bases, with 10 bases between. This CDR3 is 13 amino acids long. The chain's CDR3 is CASSQSGRYEQYF. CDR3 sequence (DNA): TGTGCCAGCAGCCAGAGCGGAAGGTACGAGCAGTACTTC.

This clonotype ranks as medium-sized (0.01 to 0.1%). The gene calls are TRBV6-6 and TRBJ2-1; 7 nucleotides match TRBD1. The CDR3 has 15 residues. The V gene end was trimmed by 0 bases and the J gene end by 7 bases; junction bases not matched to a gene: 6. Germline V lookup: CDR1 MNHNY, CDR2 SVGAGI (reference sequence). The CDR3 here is CASSYSFGTENEQFF. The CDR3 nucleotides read TGTGCCAGCAGTTACTCGTTCGGGACAGAGAATGAGCAGTTCTTC.

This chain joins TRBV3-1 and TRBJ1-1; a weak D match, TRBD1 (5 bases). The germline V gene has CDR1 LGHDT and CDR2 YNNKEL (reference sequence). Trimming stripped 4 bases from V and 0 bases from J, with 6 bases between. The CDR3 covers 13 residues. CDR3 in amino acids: CASSRGMNTEAFF. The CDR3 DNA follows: TGTGCCAGCAGCCGGGGGATGAACACTGAAGCTTTCTTT. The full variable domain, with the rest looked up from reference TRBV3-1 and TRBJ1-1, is DTAVSQTPKYLVTQMGNDKSIKCEQNLGHDTMYWYKQDSKKFLKIMFSYNNKELIINETVPNRFSPKSPDKAHLNLHINSLELGDSAVYFCASSRGMNTEAFFGQGTRLTVV.

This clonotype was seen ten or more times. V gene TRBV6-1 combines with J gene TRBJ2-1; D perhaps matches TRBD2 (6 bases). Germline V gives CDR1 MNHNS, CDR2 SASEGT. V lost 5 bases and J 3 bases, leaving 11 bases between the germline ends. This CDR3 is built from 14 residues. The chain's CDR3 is CASSWRGFYNEQFF. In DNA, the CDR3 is TGTGCCAGCAGTTGGCGGGGCTTCTACAATGAGCAGTTCTTC.

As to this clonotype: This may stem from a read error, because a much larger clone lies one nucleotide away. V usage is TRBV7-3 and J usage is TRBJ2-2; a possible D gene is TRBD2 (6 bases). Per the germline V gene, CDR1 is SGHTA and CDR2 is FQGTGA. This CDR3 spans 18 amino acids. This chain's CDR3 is CASSLGVGRDPNTGALFF. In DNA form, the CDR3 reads TGTGCCAGCAGCTTAGGGGTTGGGCGGGACCCGAACACCGGGGCGCTGTTTTTT.

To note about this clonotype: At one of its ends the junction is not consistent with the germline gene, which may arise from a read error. As DNA, the CDR3 is TGTGCCAGCAGCTTGGCCCTCGGGGCAGGGGGCGGTTCGAATTCACCCGTCCACTTT. It is translated as CASSLALGAGGGSNSPVHF. This rearrangement joins TRBV5-4 to TRBJ1-6; TRBD1 matches at 8 bases. The CDR3 length is 19 residues. Per the germline V gene, CDR1 is SGHNT and CDR2 is YYREEE (reference sequence). The complete variable domain, with remaining parts taken from reference TRBV5-4 and TRBJ1-6, reads ETGVTQSPTHLIKTRGQQVTLRCSSQSGHNTVSWYQQALGQGPQFIFQYYREEENGRGNFPPRFSGLQFPNYSSELNVNALELDDSALYLCASSLALGAGGGSNSPVHFGNGTRLTVT.